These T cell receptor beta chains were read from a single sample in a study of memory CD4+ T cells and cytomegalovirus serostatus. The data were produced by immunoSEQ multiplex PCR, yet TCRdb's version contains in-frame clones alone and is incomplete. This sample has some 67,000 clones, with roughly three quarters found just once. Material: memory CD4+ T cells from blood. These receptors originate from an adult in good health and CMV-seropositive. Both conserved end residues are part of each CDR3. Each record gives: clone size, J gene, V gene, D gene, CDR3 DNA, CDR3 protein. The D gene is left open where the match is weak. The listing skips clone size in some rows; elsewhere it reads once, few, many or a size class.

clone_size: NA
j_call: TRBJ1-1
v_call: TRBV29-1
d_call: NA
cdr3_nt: TGCAGCGTTGACAGGGGCACTGAAGCTTTCTTT
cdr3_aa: CSVDRGTEAFF

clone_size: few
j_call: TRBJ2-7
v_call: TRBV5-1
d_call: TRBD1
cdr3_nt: TGCGCCAGCAGCTTGTCGGGACAGCCGGAGGAGCAGTACTTC
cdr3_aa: CASSLSGQPEEQYF

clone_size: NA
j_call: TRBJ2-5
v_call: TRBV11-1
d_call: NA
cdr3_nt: TGTGCCAGCAGCTCCCTCCCCCCCGGGACCAAGCAAGAGACCCAGTACTTC
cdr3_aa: CASSSLPPGTKQETQYF

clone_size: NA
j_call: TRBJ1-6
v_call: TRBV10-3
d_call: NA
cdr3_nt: TGTGCCATCAGTGAGAACGACAGCTCCTATAATTCACCCCTCCACTTT
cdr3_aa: CAISENDSSYNSPLHF

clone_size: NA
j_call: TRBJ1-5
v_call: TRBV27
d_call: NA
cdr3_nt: TGTGCCAGCGGCGTCTCTCAGCCCCAGCATTTT
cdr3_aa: CASGVSQPQHF

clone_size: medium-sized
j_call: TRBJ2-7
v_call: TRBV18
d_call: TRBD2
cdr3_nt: TGTGCCAGCTCCGCTTCACCTATAAGCGGGGACTACGAGCAGTACTTC
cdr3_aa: CASSASPISGDYEQYF

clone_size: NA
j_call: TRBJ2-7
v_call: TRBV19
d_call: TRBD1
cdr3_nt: TGTGCCAGTAGTCTACAGGGGCCTTCCTACGAGCAGTACTTC
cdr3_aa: CASSLQGPSYEQYF

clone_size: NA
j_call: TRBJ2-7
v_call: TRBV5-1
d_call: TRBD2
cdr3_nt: TGCGCCAGCAGTGAGCGGGAGACCTACGAGCAGTACTTC
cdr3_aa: CASSERETYEQYF

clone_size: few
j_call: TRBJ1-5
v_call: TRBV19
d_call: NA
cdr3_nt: TGTGCCAGTAGTATAGGACGGGGTCGGGTCGGTCAGCCCCAGCATTTT
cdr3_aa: CASSIGRGRVGQPQHF

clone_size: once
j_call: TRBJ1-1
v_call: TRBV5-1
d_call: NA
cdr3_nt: TGCGCCAGCAGCCCCCAGGGGAACACTGAAGCTTTCTTT
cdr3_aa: CASSPQGNTEAFF

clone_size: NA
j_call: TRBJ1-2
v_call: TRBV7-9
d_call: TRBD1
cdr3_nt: TGTGCCAGCAGCTTGGACCGACAGGGGGCGGGCTACACCTTC
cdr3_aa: CASSLDRQGAGYTF

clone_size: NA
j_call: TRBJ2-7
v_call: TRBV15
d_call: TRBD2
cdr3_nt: TGTGCCACCAGCAGGGGACTAGCGGGAGGAACCGAGCAGTACTTC
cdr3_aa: CATSRGLAGGTEQYF

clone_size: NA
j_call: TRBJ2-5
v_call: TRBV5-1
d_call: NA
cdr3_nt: TGCGCCAGCCGCGGCGGGGTACAAGAGACCCAGTACTTC
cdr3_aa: CASRGGVQETQYF

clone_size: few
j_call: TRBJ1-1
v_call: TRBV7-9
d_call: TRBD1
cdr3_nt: TGTGCCAGCAGCTCCTGGACAGGGGGGCTGAACACTGAAGCTTTCTTT
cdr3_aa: CASSSWTGGLNTEAFF

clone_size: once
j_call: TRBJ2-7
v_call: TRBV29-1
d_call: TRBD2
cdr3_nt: TGCAGCTCCCTAGGGGAGGGGATTGGCGAGCAGTACTTC
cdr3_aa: CSSLGEGIGEQYF

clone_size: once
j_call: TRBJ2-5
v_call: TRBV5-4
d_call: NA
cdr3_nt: TGTGCCAGCAGCTTGAAAGCGAAAGAGACCCAGTACTTC
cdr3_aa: CASSLKAKETQYF

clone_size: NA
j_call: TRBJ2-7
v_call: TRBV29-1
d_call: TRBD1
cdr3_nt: TGCAGCGTTGAAGAGGGACAGGGGGGGGACGAGCAGTACTTC
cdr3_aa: CSVEEGQGGDEQYF

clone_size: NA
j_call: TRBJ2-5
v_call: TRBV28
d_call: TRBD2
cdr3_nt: TGTGCCAGCACTCCCCTGGGGGGGGGAGAGACCCAGTACTTC
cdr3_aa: CASTPLGGGETQYF

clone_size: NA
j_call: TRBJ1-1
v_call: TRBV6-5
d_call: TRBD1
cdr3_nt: TGTGCCAGCGGGTTGGCAGGGGGAGCTTTCTTT
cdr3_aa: CASGLAGGAFF

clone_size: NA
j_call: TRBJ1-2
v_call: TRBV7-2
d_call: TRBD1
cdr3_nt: TGTGCCAGCAGCTTACCGGGACAGGGGTTAACCGGCTATGGCTACACCTTC
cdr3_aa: CASSLPGQGLTGYGYTF

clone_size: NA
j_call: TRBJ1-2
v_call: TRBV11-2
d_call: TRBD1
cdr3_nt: TGTGCCAGCAGCTTAGGACAGGGGGGCATACGCTACACCTTC
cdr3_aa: CASSLGQGGIRYTF

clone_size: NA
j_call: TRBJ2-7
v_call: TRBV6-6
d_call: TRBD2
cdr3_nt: TGTGCCAGCAGTTACGCGGGAGGCGGAACCTACGAGCAGTACTTC
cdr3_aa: CASSYAGGGTYEQYF

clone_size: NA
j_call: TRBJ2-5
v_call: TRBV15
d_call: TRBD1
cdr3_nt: TGTGCCACCAGCAGAGAGGGACAGCAGGGGGAGACCCAGTACTTC
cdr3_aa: CATSREGQQGETQYF

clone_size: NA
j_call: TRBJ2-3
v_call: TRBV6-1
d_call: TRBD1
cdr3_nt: TGTGCCAGCAGTGAGCAGGGGGCCACAGATACGCAGTATTTT
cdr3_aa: CASSEQGATDTQYF

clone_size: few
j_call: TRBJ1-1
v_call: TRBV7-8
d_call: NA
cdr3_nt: TGTGCCAGCAGCCCAATGAACACTGAAGCTTTCTTT
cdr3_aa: CASSPMNTEAFF

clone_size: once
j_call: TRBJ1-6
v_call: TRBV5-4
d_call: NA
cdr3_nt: TGTGCCAGCAGCTTGGGGGAAGGGGACTCACCCCTCCACTTT
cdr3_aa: CASSLGEGDSPLHF

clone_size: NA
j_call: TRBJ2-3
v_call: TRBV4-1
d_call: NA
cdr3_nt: TGCGCCAGCAGCCAAGGGTTCAGGGAAAATACGCAGTATTTT
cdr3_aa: CASSQGFRENTQYF

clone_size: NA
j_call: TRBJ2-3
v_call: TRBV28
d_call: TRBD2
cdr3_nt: TGTGCCAGCAGTCGGGGCGGGGGAACAGATACGCAGTATTTT
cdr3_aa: CASSRGGGTDTQYF

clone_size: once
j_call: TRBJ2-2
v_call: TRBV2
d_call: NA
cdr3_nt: TGTGCCAGCAGTGCCTGGGCGGCCACCGGGGAGCTGTTTTTT
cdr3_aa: CASSAWAATGELFF

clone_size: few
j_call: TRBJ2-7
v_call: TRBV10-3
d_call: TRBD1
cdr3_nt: TGTGCCGTCCTAGAGAGGGGGCAGCGCGAGCAGTACTTC
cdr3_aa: CAVLERGQREQYF

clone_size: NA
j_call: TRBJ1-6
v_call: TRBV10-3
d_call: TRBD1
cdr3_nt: TGTGCCATCCAACGGGCAGGGGGCGCGAATTCACCCCTCCACTTT
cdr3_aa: CAIQRAGGANSPLHF

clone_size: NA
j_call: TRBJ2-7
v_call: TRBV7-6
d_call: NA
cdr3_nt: TGTGCCAGCAGCCTCAAAGGTTGGGCCTCGACGAATAGGCACGAGCAGTACTTC
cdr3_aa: CASSLKGWASTNRHEQYF

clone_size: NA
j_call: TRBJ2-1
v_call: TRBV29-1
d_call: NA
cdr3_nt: TGCAGCGTTGGTGAGGGCCATGAGCAGTTCTTC
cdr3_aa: CSVGEGHEQFF

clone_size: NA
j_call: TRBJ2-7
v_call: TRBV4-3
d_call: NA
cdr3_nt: TGCGCCAGCAGCCCACTACAGGGCTCATTCTACGAGCAGTACTTC
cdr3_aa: CASSPLQGSFYEQYF

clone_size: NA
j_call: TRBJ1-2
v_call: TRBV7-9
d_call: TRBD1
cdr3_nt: TGTGCCAGCAGAACGACAGGGATCTATGGCTACACCTTC
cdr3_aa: CASRTTGIYGYTF

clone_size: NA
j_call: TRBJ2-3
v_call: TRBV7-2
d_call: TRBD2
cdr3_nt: TGTGCCAGCAGCTTAATCCGGGAGGCCTCCTATACGCAGTATTTT
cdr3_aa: CASSLIREASYTQYF

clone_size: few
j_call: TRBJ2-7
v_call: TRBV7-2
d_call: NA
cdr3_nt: TGTGCCAGCAGTTCCCGCGGGCCCTACGAGCAGTACTTC
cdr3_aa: CASSSRGPYEQYF

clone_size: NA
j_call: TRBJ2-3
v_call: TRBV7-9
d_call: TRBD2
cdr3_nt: TGTGCCAGCAGCCAAGAGAGGAATCTAGCGGGGGGAGCAGATACGCAGTATTTT
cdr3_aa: CASSQERNLAGGADTQYF

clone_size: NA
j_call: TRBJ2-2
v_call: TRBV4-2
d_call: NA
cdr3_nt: TGTGCCAGCAGCCAAGGGGGGGCGAACACCGGGGAGCTGTTTTTT
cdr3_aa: CASSQGGANTGELFF

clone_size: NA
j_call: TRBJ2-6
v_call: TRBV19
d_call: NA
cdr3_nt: TGTGCCAGTAGGGGGTCTGGGGCCAACGTCCTGACTTTC
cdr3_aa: CASRGSGANVLTF

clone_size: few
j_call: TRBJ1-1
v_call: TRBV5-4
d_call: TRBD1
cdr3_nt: TGTGCCAGCAGCGATGGACAGGGAGGAAACACTGAAGCTTTCTTT
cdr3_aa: CASSDGQGGNTEAFF